This TCR beta chain was sequenced during a study of vaccination effects on CD4 cells after COVID-19. Study-level results: Convalescent patients in the study were few, and early post-infection timepoints were absent. Only 1 of 255 vaccine-induced clones from healthy vaccinees cross-reacted with common cold coronaviruses.

Antigen-specific CD4+ T cells were expanded with viral peptide pools in the ViraFEST assay before sequencing. Subsequent to a culture period of approximately 11 days, CD4+ T cells were isolated. The study found no prior SARS-CoV-2 infection in the vaccine recipients, who tested negative for nucleocapsid antibodies. Wells of around 2.2 million PBMC each were grown with around 10 IU/ml IL-2 and about 10 ug/ml peptides. Days 3 and 7 saw half the medium replaced with IL-2 medium. To note about this clone: Its antigen is not identified.

The CDR3 has 13 amino acids. Germline V gene sequence: CDR1 SGHTA, CDR2 FQGTGA. V was shortened by 1 base and J by 7 bases, with 10 bases between the two germline ends. This table comes from immunoSEQ multiplex PCR, and its TCRdb copy is limited to in-frame clones, with some not included. The sample has about 73,000 clones, around 79% seen once; the top ten hold under 3%. This TCR derives from a human donor who received a COVID-19 vaccine. This sequence joins TRBV7-3 and TRBJ1-1, with D unclear. The starting material was CD4+ T cells from PBMCs cultured with HCoV-NL63 spike peptides, obtained before COVID-19 vaccination. CDR3 residues: CASSLNSGREAFF. The CDR3, as DNA: TGTGCCAGCAGCTTAAATTCGGGCCGTGAAGCTTTCTTT.